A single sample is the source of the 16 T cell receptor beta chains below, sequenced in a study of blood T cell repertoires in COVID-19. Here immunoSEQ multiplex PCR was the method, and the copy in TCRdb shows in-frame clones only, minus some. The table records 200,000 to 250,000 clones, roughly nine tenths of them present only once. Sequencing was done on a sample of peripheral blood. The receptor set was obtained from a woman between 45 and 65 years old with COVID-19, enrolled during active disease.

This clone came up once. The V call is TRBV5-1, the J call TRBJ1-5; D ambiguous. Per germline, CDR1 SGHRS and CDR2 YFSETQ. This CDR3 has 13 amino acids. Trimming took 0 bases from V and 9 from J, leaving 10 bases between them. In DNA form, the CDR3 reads TGCGCCAGCAGCTTGGCCCCCTATCTGCCCCAGCATTTT. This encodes CASSLAPYLPQHF. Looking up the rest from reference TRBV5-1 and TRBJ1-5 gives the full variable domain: KAGVTQTPRYLIKTRGQQVTLSCSPISGHRSVSWYQQTPGQGLQFLFEYFSETQRNKGNFPGRFSGRQFSNSRSEMNVSTLELGDSALYLCASSLAPYLPQHFGDGTRLSIL.

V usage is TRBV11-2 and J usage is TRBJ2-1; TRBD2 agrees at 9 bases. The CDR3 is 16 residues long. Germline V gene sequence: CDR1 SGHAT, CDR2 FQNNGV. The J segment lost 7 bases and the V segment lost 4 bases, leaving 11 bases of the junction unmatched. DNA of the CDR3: TGTGCCAGCAGCTCCTATGGGCGGGGGGGTCCAAATGAGCAGTTCTTC. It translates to CASSSYGRGGPNEQFF.

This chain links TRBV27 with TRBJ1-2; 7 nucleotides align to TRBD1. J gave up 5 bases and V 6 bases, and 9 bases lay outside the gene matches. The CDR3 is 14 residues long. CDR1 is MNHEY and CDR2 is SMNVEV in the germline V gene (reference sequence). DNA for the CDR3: TGTGCCAGCAGATCAGGACAGGCGGGGTATGGCTACACCTTC. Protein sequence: CASRSGQAGYGYTF.

The CDR3 sequence is CASSLAAGEWTEAFF. For the CDR3, the DNA is TGCGCCAGCAGCTTGGCGGCAGGGGAATGGACTGAAGCTTTCTTT. This rearrangement joins TRBV5-1 to TRBJ1-1, with D possibly being TRBD1 (6 bases). Trimming left V 0 bases short and J 5 bases short, with 14 bases between. The germline gives CDR1 SGHRS, CDR2 YFSETQ. The CDR3 length is 15 residues.

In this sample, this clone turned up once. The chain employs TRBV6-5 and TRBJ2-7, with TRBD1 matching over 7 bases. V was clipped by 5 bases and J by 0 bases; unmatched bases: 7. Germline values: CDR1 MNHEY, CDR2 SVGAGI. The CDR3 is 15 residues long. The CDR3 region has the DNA TGTGCCAGCAGTATCGGACAGGTTAGCTCCTACGAGCAGTACTTC. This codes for CASSIGQVSSYEQYF.

CDR3 sequence reads: CASSPGRGNSPLHF. In nucleotides, the CDR3 is TGTGCCAGCAGCCCTGGACGGGGTAATTCACCCCTCCACTTT. V and J are TRBV7-9 and TRBJ1-6; D remains ambiguous. Deletions cut 5 bases from V and 6 bases from J, with 11 bases between. This CDR3 region has 14 residues. Per the germline V gene, CDR1 is SEHNR and CDR2 is FQNEAQ (reference sequence).

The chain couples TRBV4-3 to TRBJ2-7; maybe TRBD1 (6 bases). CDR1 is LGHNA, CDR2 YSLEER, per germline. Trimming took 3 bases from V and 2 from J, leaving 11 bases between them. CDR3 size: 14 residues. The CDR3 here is CASSQTGDPYEQYF. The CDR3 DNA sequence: TGCGCCAGCAGCCAGACAGGTGATCCCTACGAGCAGTACTTC.

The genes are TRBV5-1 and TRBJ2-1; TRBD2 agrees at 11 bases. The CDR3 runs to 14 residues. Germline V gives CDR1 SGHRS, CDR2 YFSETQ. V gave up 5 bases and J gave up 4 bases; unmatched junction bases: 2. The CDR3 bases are TGCGCCAGCAGGGGACTAGCGGTATACAATGAGCAGTTCTTC. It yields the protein CASRGLAVYNEQFF.

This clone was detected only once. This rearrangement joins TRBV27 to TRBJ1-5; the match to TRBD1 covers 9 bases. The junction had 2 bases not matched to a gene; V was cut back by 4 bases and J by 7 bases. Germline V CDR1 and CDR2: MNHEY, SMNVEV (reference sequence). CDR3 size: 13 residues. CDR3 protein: CASSWTGVQPQHF. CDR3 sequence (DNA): TGTGCCAGCAGTTGGACAGGGGTCCAGCCCCAGCATTTT.

CDR3 nucleotide sequence: TGTGCCACCAGCACCCAGGGGGCTCAGCCCCAGCATTTT. This codes for CATSTQGAQPQHF. The V gene is TRBV15, the J gene TRBJ1-5; 8 nucleotides match TRBD1. Per the germline V gene, CDR1 is LNHNV and CDR2 is YYDKDF (reference sequence). Trimming at V came to 4 bases and at J to 6 bases, leaving 2 bases not matched to a gene. There are 13 residues in the CDR3.

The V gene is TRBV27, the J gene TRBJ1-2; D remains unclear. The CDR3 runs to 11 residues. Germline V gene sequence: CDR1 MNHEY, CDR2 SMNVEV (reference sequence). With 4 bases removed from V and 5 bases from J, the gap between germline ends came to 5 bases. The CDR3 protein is CASSSGYGYTF. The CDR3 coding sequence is TGTGCCAGCAGTTCCGGTTATGGCTACACCTTC.

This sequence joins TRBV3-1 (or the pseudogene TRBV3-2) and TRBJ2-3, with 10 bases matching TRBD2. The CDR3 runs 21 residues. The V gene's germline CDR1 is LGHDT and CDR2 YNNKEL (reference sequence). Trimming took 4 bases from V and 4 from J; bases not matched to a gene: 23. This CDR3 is CASSPQGASGGVRFTPDTQYF. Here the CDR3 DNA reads TGTGCCAGCAGCCCCCAGGGTGCCAGCGGGGGGGTTCGATTCACCCCAGATACGCAGTATTTT.

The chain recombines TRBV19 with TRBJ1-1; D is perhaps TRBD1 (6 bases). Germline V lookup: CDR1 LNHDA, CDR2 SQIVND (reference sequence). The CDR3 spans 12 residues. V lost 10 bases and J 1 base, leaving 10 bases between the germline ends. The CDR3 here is CATQQGNTEAFF. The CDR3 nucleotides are TGTGCCACCCAACAGGGGAACACTGAAGCTTTCTTT.

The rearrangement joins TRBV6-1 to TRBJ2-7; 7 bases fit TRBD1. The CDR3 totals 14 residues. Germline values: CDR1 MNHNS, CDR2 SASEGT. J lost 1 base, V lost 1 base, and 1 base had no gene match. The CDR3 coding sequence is TGTGCCAGCAGTGAAGGGGGACAGTCCTACGAGCAGTACGTC. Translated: CASSEGGQSYEQYV.

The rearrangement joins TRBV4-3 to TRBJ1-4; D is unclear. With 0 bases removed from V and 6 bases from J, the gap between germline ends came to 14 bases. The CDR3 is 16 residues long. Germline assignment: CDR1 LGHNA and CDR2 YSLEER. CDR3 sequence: CASSQDRGFGDEKLFF. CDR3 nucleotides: TGCGCCAGCAGCCAAGATCGTGGGTTCGGGGATGAAAAACTGTTTTTT.

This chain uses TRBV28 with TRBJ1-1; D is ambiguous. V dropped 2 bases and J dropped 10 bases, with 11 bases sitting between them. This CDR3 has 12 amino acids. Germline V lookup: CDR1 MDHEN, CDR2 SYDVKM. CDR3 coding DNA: TGTGCCAGCAGTTTAGGCCAGTTCGTAGCTTTCTTT. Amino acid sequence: CASSLGQFVAFF.